This TCR beta chain was identified in a study of cytomegalovirus exposure and HLA in healthy donors. Study background: Ancestry clustering placed roughly four fifths of roughly 400 genotyped donors in the Caucasian-associated cluster.

The PCR contained 60 Vbeta and 13 Jbeta primers. Sequencing used immunoSEQ multiplex PCR; TCRdb keeps in-frame clones, though not all of them. The sample lists under 200,000 clones, 80% to 90% seen once, with 1.5% to 2% in the top ten. For this clone: Its antigen is unknown.

V was clipped by 4 bases and J by 1 base; unmatched bases: 7. The CDR3 loop spans 15 amino acids. The germline CDR1 and CDR2 sequences are SGHNT and YYREEE (reference sequence). Regarding the study as a whole: The majority of CMV-associated TCR beta chains were reported as apparently HLA-restricted in a later analysis. Follow-up analysis seemed to connect common viral pathogens with several of the most significant clusters identified. Rarity characterized most TCR sequences, yet some public TCRs appeared in many donors.

This chain links TRBV5-4 with TRBJ2-5; 7 positions agree with TRBD2. Sequencing used PBMCs. This receptor was taken from a man aged 40-50 years in good health and CMV-seropositive. CDR3 loop: CASSPSGGAQETQYF. As DNA, the CDR3 is TGTGCCAGCAGCCCGTCGGGGGGTGCCCAAGAGACCCAGTACTTC.